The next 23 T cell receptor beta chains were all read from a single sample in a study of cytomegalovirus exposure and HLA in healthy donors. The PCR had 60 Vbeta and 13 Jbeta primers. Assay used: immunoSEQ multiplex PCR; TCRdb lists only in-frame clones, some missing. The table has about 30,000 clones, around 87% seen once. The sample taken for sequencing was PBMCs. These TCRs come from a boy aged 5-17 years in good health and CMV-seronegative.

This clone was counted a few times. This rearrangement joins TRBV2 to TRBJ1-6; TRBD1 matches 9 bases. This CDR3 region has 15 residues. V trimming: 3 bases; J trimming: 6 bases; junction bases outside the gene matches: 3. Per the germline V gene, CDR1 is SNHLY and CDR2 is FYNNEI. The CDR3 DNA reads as TGTGCCAGCAGTGATTCGACAGGGGGTAATTCACCCCTCCACTTT. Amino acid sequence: CASSDSTGGNSPLHF.

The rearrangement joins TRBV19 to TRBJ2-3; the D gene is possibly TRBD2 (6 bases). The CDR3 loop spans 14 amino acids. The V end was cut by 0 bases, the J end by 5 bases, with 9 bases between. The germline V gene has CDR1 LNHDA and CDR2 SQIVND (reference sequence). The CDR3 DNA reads TGTGCCAGTAGTATAGAACTAGCCGGAGATACGCAGTATTTT. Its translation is CASSIELAGDTQYF. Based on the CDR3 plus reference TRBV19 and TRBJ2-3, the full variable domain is DGGITQSPKYLFRKEGQNVTLSCEQNLNHDAMYWYRQDPGQGLRLIYYSQIVNDFQKGDIAEGYSVSREKKESFPLTVTSAQKNPTAFYLCASSIELAGDTQYFGPGTRLTVL.

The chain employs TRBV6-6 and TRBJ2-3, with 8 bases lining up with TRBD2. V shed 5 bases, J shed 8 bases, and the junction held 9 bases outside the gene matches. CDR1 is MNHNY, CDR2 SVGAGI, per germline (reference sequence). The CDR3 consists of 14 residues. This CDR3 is CASSGSGGGSTQYF. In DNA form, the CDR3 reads TGTGCCAGCAGTGGCAGCGGGGGAGGGTCTACGCAGTATTTT.

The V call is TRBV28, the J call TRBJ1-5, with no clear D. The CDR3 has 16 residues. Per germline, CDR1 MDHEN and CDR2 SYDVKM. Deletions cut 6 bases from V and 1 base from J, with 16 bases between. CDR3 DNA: TGTGCCAGCAGCTCCACACGGTGGGAGAGCAATCAGCCCCAGCATTTT. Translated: CASSSTRWESNQPQHF.

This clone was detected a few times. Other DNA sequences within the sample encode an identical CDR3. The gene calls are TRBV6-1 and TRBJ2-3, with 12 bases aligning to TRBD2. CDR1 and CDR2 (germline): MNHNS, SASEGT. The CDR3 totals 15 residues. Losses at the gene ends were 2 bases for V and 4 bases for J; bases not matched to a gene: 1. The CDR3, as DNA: TGTGCCAGCAGTGAACTAGCGGGGGGGCCAGATACGCAGTATTTT. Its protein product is CASSELAGGPDTQYF.

The CDR3 protein is CASSGWNTEAFF. CDR3 in DNA: TGTGCCAGCAGCGGCTGGAACACTGAAGCTTTCTTT. The V gene is TRBV7-9, the J gene TRBJ1-1; no reliable D call. V was cut by 5 bases and J by 1 base, with 5 bases left in between. Germline CDR1 SEHNR, CDR2 FQNEAQ (reference sequence). This CDR3 is built from 12 residues.

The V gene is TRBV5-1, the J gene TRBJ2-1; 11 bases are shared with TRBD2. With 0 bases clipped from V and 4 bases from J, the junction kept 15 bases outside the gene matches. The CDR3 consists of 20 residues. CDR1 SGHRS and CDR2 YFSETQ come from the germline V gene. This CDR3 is CASSLAPGLAGGAFYNEQFF. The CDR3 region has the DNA TGCGCCAGCAGCTTGGCCCCAGGGCTAGCGGGGGGTGCATTTTACAATGAGCAGTTCTTC.

CDR3 DNA: TGTGCCAGCAGTGGAAAGGGGTTTAGCAATCAGCCCCAGCATTTT. Its protein product is CASSGKGFSNQPQHF. V is TRBV6-1 and J is TRBJ1-5, with a weak D call TRBD1 (5 bases). V was pared by 4 bases and J by 0 bases, with 10 bases between. The CDR3 spans 15 residues. The germline CDR1 and CDR2 sequences are MNHNS and SASEGT.

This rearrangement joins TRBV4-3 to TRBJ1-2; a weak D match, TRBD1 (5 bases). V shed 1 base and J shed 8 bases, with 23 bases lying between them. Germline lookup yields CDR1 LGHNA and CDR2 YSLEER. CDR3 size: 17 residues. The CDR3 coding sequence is TGCGCCAGCAGCCAAGTTGTGGGGCAGAACCTGATTTGGGGCTACACCTTC. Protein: CASSQVVGQNLIWGYTF.

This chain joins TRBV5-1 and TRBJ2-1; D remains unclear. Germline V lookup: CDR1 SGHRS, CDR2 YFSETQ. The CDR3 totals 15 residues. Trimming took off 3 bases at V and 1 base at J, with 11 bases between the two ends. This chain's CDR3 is CASSSVGWSYNEQFF. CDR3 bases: TGCGCCAGCAGCTCAGTCGGGTGGTCCTACAATGAGCAGTTCTTC.

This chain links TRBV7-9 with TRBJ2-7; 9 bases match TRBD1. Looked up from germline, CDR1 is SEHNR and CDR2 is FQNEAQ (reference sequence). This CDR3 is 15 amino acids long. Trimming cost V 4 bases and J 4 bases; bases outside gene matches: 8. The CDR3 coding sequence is TGTGCCAGCAGCTCAACCGGGACAGGGAGGTACGAGCAGTACTTC. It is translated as CASSSTGTGRYEQYF.

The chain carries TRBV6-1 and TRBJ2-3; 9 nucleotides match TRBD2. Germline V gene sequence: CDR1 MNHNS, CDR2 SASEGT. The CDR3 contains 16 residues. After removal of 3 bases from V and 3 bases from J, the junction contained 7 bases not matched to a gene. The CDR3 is CASSENPSGVTDTQYF. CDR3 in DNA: TGTGCCAGCAGTGAGAACCCTAGCGGGGTTACAGATACGCAGTATTTT.

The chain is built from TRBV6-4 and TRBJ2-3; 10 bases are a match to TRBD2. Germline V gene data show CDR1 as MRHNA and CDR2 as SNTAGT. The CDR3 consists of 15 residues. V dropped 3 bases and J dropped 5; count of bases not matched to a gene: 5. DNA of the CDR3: TGTGCCAGCAGTGAGGTGGCTAGCGGGGGAGATACGCAGTATTTT. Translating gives CASSEVASGGDTQYF.

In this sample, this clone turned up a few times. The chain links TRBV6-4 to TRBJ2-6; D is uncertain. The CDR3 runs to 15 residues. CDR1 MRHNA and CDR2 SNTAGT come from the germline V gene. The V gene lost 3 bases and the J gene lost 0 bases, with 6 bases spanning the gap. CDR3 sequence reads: CASSESRSGANVLTF. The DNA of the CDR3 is TGTGCCAGCAGTGAATCCCGCTCTGGGGCCAACGTCCTGACTTTC.

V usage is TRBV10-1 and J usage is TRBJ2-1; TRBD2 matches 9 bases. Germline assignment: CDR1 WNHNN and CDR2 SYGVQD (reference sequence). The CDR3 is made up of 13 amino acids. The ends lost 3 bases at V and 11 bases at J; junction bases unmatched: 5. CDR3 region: CASSESGGPKQFF. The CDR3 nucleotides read TGCGCCAGCAGTGAAAGCGGGGGGCCCAAGCAGTTCTTC.

The CDR3 sequence is CASSLAGGLETQYF. The CDR3 DNA sequence: TGTGCCAGCAGCTTAGCAGGGGGTCTTGAGACCCAGTACTTC. The chain carries TRBV7-9 and TRBJ2-5; tentatively, D is TRBD1 (6 bases). Between the trimmed V and J ends, which lost 0 bases and 5 bases, there was a span of 10 bases. The CDR3 is 14 amino acids. Germline V gene lookup returns CDR1 SEHNR and CDR2 FQNEAQ (reference sequence).

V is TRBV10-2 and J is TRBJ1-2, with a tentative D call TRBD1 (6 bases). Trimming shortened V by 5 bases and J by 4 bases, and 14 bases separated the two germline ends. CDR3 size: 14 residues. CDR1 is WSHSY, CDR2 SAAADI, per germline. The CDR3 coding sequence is TGCGCCAGCAGTCCTTCCGACAGGACCTATGGCTACACCTTC. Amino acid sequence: CASSPSDRTYGYTF.

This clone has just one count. Here the CDR3 reads CASSQGRRGYNSPLHF. In DNA, the CDR3 is TGTGCCAGCAGCCAAGGACGGCGCGGTTATAATTCACCCCTCCACTTT. The chain joins TRBV14 to TRBJ1-6, with D unclear. CDR1 is SGHDN and CDR2 is FVKESK in the germline V gene. The CDR3 totals 16 residues. V lost 1 base to trimming and J lost 4 bases, with 11 bases between them.

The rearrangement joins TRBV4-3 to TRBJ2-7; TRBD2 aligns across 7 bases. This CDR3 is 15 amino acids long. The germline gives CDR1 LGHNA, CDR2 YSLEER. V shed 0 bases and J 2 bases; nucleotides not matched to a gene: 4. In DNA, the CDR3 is TGCGCCAGCAGCCAAGATGGGGGGGGACCCTACGAGCAGTACTTC. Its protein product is CASSQDGGGPYEQYF.

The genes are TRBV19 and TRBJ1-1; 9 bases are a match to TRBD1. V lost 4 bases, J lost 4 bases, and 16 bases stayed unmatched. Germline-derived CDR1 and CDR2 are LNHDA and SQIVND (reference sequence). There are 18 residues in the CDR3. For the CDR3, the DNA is TGTGCCAGTAGTACGAAAACAGGGGGCGCAGGTGTTGGCACTGAAGCTTTCTTT. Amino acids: CASSTKTGGAGVGTEAFF.

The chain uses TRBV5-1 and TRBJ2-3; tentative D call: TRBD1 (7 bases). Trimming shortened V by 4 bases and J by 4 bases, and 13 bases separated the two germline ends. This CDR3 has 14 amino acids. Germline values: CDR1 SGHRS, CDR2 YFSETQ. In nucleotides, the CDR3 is TGCGCCAGCAGCCCCAGGGGGGCGGCAGATACGCAGTATTTT. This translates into CASSPRGAADTQYF.

CDR3 in amino acids: CASSPGGGQPQHF. CDR3 coding DNA: TGTGCCAGCAGTCCAGGGGGTGGACAGCCCCAGCATTTT. This chain links TRBV7-3 with TRBJ1-5; 7 nucleotides match TRBD1. The CDR3 has 13 amino acids. Germline CDR1 reads SGHTA; CDR2 reads FQGTGA. V shed 6 bases and J 7 bases; nucleotides not matched to a gene: 6.

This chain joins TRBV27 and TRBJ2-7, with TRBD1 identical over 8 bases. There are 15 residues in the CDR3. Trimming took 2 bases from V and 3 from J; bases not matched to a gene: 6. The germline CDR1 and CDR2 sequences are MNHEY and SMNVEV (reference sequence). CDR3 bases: TGTGCCAGCAGTTTAACCCCAGGGGGCATCTACGAGCAGTACTTC. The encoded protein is CASSLTPGGIYEQYF.